One and the same sample provided the 14 T cell receptor beta chains below, sequenced in a study of T-cell memory formation after mild COVID-19. TCRdb analysed the 5' RACE reads with MiXCR anew, one entry per CDR3 protein. The top ten clones hold just over 2% of a sample with around 180,000 distinct CDR3 sequences, more than 15% of them seen once. Sequencing was carried out using PBMCs or a T cell subset sorted from them (not recorded which). Every receptor here comes from an adult woman who had mild COVID-19 (a few samples of this study predate the infection). Cell type and time point are not known.

This clonotype was seen a few times. The chain employs TRBV5-6 and TRBJ2-5; 16 nucleotides align to TRBD2. CDR1 and CDR2 (germline): SGHDT, YYEEEE. The CDR3 loop spans 18 amino acids. V was pared by 2 bases and J by 4 bases, with 8 bases of the junction left unmatched. The CDR3 spells CASSFVGLAGGPSETQYF. The DNA for the CDR3 is TGTGCCAGCAGCTTCGTGGGACTAGCGGGAGGGCCTTCAGAGACCCAGTACTTC.

Only a few counts were recorded for this clonotype. The DNA for the CDR3 is TGCAGCGTTGAAGGTTCTAGCGGGAGATCTAGCACAGATACGCAGTATTTT. Its protein is CSVEGSSGRSSTDTQYF. The J gene is TRBJ2-3, the V gene TRBV29-1; TRBD2 agrees at 10 bases. Germline CDR1 SQVTM, CDR2 ANQGSEA. V dropped 1 base and J dropped 0; count of bases not matched to a gene: 7. This CDR3 is 17 amino acids long.

This clonotype was found a few times. The chain couples TRBV7-7 to TRBJ1-3, with a weak D call TRBD1 (5 bases). Germline V CDR1 and CDR2: SSHAT, FNYEAQ (reference sequence). This CDR3 is 14 amino acids long. Trimming took 5 bases from V and 0 from J, leaving 8 bases between them. The CDR3 region has the DNA TGTGCCAGCAGCACAGGTATCTCTGGAAACACCATATATTTT. This translates into CASSTGISGNTIYF.

J is TRBJ2-3 and V is TRBV20-1; D could derive from TRBD1 or TRBD2 (6 bases each). This CDR3 contains 14 residues. Germline-derived CDR1 and CDR2 are DFQATT and SNEGSKA (reference sequence). V was pared by 2 bases and J by 4 bases, with 13 bases between. DNA for the CDR3: TGCAGTGCTAGAAAAGGAGGGGGTGCAGATACGCAGTATTTT. It codes for CSARKGGGADTQYF.

The chain employs TRBV2 and TRBJ2-7, with TRBD1 matching 10 bases. In germline, CDR1 is SNHLY, CDR2 FYNNEI. V lost 7 bases and J lost 7; bases outside the gene matches: 16. The CDR3 is 16 amino acids. CDR3 amino acids: CASKPGQGPRFDEQYF. Here the CDR3 DNA reads TGTGCCAGCAAACCGGGACAGGGGCCTAGATTCGATGAGCAGTACTTC.

This clonotype was observed a handful of times. This chain uses TRBV5-1 with TRBJ2-3; a weak D match, TRBD2 (5 bases). The germline CDR1 and CDR2 sequences are SGHRS and YFSETQ. Trimming left V 0 bases short and J 7 bases short, with 6 bases between. The CDR3 is 12 residues long. CDR3 coding DNA: TGCGCCAGCAGCTTGGCGGGGAATACGCAGTATTTT. Translation gives CASSLAGNTQYF. The full variable domain, rest sourced from reference TRBV5-1 and TRBJ2-3, is KAGVTQTPRYLIKTRGQQVTLSCSPISGHRSVSWYQQTPGQGLQFLFEYFSETQRNKGNFPGRFSGRQFSNSRSEMNVSTLELGDSALYLCASSLAGNTQYFGPGTRLTVL.

The rearrangement links TRBV7-9 to TRBJ1-2; maybe TRBD1 (6 bases). CDR3 length: 12 residues. Trimming stripped 5 bases from V and 4 bases from J, with 8 bases between. CDR1 is SEHNR, CDR2 FQNEAQ, per germline (reference sequence). In nucleotides, the CDR3 is TGTGCCAGCAGCCGGGACATCTATGGCTACACCTTC. Its translation: CASSRDIYGYTF.

This clonotype has a single count. The chain has TRBV7-2 and TRBJ2-7; D call uncertain. The CDR3 extends over 14 amino acids. CDR1 is SGHTA and CDR2 is FQGNSA in the germline V gene. V gave up 3 bases and J gave up 0 bases, with 9 bases separating them. CDR3 in DNA: TGTGCCAGCAGCTTTAGCCCCACCTCCTACGAGCAGTACTTC. It encodes CASSFSPTSYEQYF.

This clonotype was counted a few times. The V gene is TRBV5-1, the J gene TRBJ2-3, with TRBD1 matching 8 bases. The V segment lost 6 bases and the J segment 3 bases; nucleotides outside the gene matches: 6. Germline lookup yields CDR1 SGHRS and CDR2 YFSETQ. The length of the CDR3 is 14 residues. The CDR3, as DNA: TGCGCCAGCATCCAGGGGGCTTCTACAGATACGCAGTATTTT. Its protein product is CASIQGASTDTQYF. Full variable domain (missing parts from reference TRBV5-1 and TRBJ2-3): KAGVTQTPRYLIKTRGQQVTLSCSPISGHRSVSWYQQTPGQGLQFLFEYFSETQRNKGNFPGRFSGRQFSNSRSEMNVSTLELGDSALYLCASIQGASTDTQYFGPGTRLTVL.

V and J are TRBV12-3 or TRBV12-4 and TRBJ1-5, with a possible D match to TRBD1 (5 bases). V shed 4 bases and J shed 0 bases, with 13 bases lying between them. This CDR3 spans 16 amino acids. CDR3 nucleotide sequence: TGTGCCAGCAGTTCCCGGACACTAAATAGCAATCAGCCCCAGCATTTT. Protein product: CASSSRTLNSNQPQHF.

This clonotype was seen only a few times. The rearrangement links TRBV12-3 or TRBV12-4 to TRBJ2-1; 8 nucleotides match TRBD2. The junction had 8 bases not matched to a gene; V was cut back by 2 bases and J by 8 bases. The CDR3 has 15 residues. The DNA for the CDR3 is TGTGCCAGCAGTTTAACGGGCGGGGGGATGTATGAGCAGTTCTTC. This codes for CASSLTGGGMYEQFF.

The chain recombines TRBV12-3 or TRBV12-4 with TRBJ2-7; no definite D call. This CDR3 contains 12 residues. Trimming left V 8 bases short and J 2 bases short, with 10 bases between. Written as DNA, the CDR3 is TGTGCCAGCGGTCGGAAGCCCTACGAGCAGTACTTC. It yields the protein CASGRKPYEQYF.

This chain joins TRBV5-5 and TRBJ1-1, with D possibly TRBD1 on 6 matching bases. The CDR3 extends over 15 amino acids. The V end lost 7 bases, the J end lost 3 bases, and 19 bases lay between the germline ends. Germline V gives CDR1 SGHKS, CDR2 YYEKEE (reference sequence). The CDR3 DNA follows: TGTGCCAGCGGCGCATTAGGGGGATCGGACACTGAAGCTTTCTTT. It translates to CASGALGGSDTEAFF.

This clonotype occurred a few times. The chain links TRBV7-9 to TRBJ1-5, with D maybe TRBD1 (5 bases). V shed 3 bases and J shed 10 bases, with 25 bases lying between them. The germline V gene has CDR1 SEHNR and CDR2 FQNEAQ (reference sequence). The length of the CDR3 is 17 residues. The CDR3 reads CASSFAGRAGLLSPQHF. CDR3 coding DNA: TGTGCCAGCAGCTTCGCAGGGCGGGCTGGATTGCTCTCCCCCCAGCATTTT.